This T cell receptor beta chain appears in the sequencing data of a study of identical twins. Whole-study findings and limits: Zero-insertion findings could be partly confounded by invariant cells (MAIT and iNKT cells). When twins shared out-of-frame alpha sequences, those sequences had excess low generation probability.

Regarding this clonotype: Its target is not known.

The authors used template switching to add a universal primer site and gave cDNA unique molecular identifiers. TCRdb ran MiXCR on the 5' RACE reads and lists one entry per CDR3 protein. The sample shows around 1.7 million distinct CDR3 sequences, 32% of them seen only once. The germline CDR1 and CDR2 sequences are DFQATT and SNEGSKA (reference sequence). The CDR3 loop spans 11 amino acids. The TCR originated in a newborn girl in good health. The gene calls are TRBV20-1 and TRBJ2-5; 7 nucleotides align to TRBD2. Sequencing was done on a sample of cord blood. The CDR3 is CSEGRGETQYF. CDR3 coding DNA: TGCAGCGAGGGGAGGGGAGAGACCCAGTACTTC.